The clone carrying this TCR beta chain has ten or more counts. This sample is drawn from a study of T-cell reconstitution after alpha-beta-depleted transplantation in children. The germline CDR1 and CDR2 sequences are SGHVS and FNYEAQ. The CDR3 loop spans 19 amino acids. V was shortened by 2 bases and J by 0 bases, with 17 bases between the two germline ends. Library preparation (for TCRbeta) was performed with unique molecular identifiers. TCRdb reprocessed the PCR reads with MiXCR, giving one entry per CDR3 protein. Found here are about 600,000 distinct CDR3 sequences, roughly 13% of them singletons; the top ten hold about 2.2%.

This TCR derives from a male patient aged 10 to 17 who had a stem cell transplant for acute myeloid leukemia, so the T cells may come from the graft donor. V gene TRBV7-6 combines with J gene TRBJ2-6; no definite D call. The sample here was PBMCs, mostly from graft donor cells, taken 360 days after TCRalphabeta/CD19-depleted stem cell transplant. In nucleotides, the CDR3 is TGTGCCAGCAGCTTATATCCTATCCCCCCTTCCTCTGGGGCCAACGTCCTGACTTTC. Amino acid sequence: CASSLYPIPPSSGANVLTF.